This T cell receptor beta chain was recorded in a study of cytomegalovirus exposure and HLA in healthy donors. The PCR contained 60 Vbeta and 13 Jbeta primers. Study processing details: Roughly 10 million shared chains were among around 80 million unique TCR beta chains counted in a later analysis. Repertoires were generated with immunoSEQ multiplex PCR, while TCRdb's copy carries only in-frame clones and drops some. The V and J calls and clone size are taken from that table; D and trimming were inferred from the DNA. The profile covers approximately 160,000 clones, with more than 65% appearing a single time and roughly 4.5% taken by the ten largest. Trimming stripped 0 bases from V and 8 bases from J, with 16 bases between. The CDR3 is 15 amino acids. Germline V gene data show CDR1 as MNHEY and CDR2 as SVGAGI.

The origin of this receptor is a man younger than 30 in good health and CMV-seropositive. V and J are TRBV6-5 and TRBJ1-2; D perhaps matches TRBD1 (6 bases). The specimen was PBMCs. The DNA for the CDR3 is TGTGCCAGCAGTTACTCGGCCCAGGGGCGCAGGGGCTACACCTTC. Protein product: CASSYSAQGRRGYTF.